These T cell receptor beta chains were read from a single sample in a study of cytomegalovirus exposure and HLA in healthy donors. The table came from immunoSEQ multiplex PCR; TCRdb's copy has only in-frame clones and leaves some out. The sample consists of roughly 180,000 clones, about three quarters of them appearing once. Sequenced: PBMCs. These receptors were taken from a man aged 18 to 30 in good health and CMV-seronegative. The CDR3 runs from the conserved cysteine through the conserved F or W. D genes are given only for firm matches. Rows may omit the clone size; those that give it use once, few, many or a size class.

d_call	j_call	clone_size	v_call	cdr3_aa	cdr3_nt
-	TRBJ1-1	once	TRBV6-1	CASTGGLSTEAFF	TGTGCCAGCACGGGGGGGCTTAGCACTGAAGCTTTCTTT
-	TRBJ1-1	few	TRBV28	CASTAGKGRGGTEAFF	TGTGCCAGCACCGCCGGTAAAGGCCGAGGTGGGACTGAAGCTTTCTTT
-	TRBJ1-5	-	TRBV7-8	CASSPRGVSNQPQHF	TGTGCCAGCAGCCCCCGCGGAGTCAGCAATCAGCCCCAGCATTTT
-	TRBJ1-3	once	TRBV27	CASSFRLGNTIYF	TGTGCCAGCAGTTTCCGACTTGGAAACACCATATATTTT
-	TRBJ1-1	-	TRBV5-1	CASKGGATNTEAFF	TGCGCCAGCAAAGGGGGGGCCACGAACACTGAAGCTTTCTTT
TRBD1	TRBJ1-6	-	TRBV14	CASSQGQFNSPLHF	TGTGCCAGCAGCCAGGGACAGTTTAATTCACCCCTCCACTTT
-	TRBJ2-7	-	TRBV30	CAWSVLGTSYEQYF	TGTGCCTGGAGTGTACTAGGGACATCCTACGAGCAGTACTTC
-	TRBJ2-2	few	TRBV27	CASSSLAGVGELFF	TGTGCCAGCAGTTCCCTCGCAGGGGTCGGGGAGCTGTTTTTT
TRBD2	TRBJ2-1	-	TRBV2	CAVLTTGGRHDNEQFF	TGTGCCGTCCTAACCACGGGGGGGCGTCACGACAATGAGCAGTTCTTC
TRBD1	TRBJ2-3	-	TRBV5-5	CASSFQQGITDTQYF	TGTGCCAGCAGCTTCCAACAGGGGATCACAGATACGCAGTATTTT
-	TRBJ1-2	-	TRBV30	CAWSVPRGAGGYTF	TGTGCCTGGAGTGTACCACGGGGGGCGGGTGGCTACACCTTC
TRBD2	TRBJ2-3	-	TRBV10-3	CAISVGTTTDTQYF	TGTGCCATCAGTGTAGGGACTACCACAGATACGCAGTATTTT
-	TRBJ1-1	-	TRBV5-1	CASSLLRDTEAFF	TGCGCCAGCAGCTTGTTGCGAGACACTGAAGCTTTCTTT
TRBD1	TRBJ2-1	-	TRBV7-9	CASSRGQGASYNEQFF	TGTGCCAGCAGTCGAGGACAGGGGGCTTCCTACAATGAGCAGTTCTTC
TRBD1	TRBJ1-1	-	TRBV4-2	CASSQYRGVIRGTEAFF	TGTGCCAGCAGCCAATACAGGGGAGTGATTCGGGGGACTGAAGCTTTCTTT
-	TRBJ1-1	-	TRBV5-6	CASSRQDRHNTEAFF	TGTGCCAGCAGCCGCCAGGACAGACACAACACTGAAGCTTTCTTT
-	TRBJ2-1	-	TRBV7-9	CASSQSQQGFQFF	TGTGCCAGCAGCCAATCCCAGCAGGGGTTCCAGTTCTTC
-	TRBJ2-4	-	TRBV4-1	CASSQAVGLAKNIQYF	TGCGCCAGCAGCCAAGCGGTGGGGCTGGCCAAAAACATTCAGTACTTC
-	TRBJ2-1	-	TRBV9	CASSPPTPEEQFF	TGTGCCAGCAGCCCCCCGACTCCAGAAGAGCAGTTCTTC
TRBD1	TRBJ1-1	-	TRBV15	CATSRGYGQGDTEAFF	TGTGCCACCAGCAGGGGTTACGGACAGGGTGACACTGAAGCTTTCTTT
-	TRBJ1-2	-	TRBV27	CASSFTGGGGYTF	TGTGCCAGCAGTTTTACGGGGGGTGGTGGCTACACCTTC
-	TRBJ1-1	-	TRBV2	CASRDRTEAFF	TGTGCCAGCAGAGACAGGACTGAAGCTTTCTTT
-	TRBJ2-5	-	TRBV6-1	CASSEREETQYF	TGTGCCAGCAGTGAGAGGGAGGAGACCCAGTACTTC
-	TRBJ1-1	-	TRBV27	CASRQGWTEAFF	TGTGCCAGCAGACAGGGTTGGACTGAAGCTTTCTTT
-	TRBJ2-3	-	TRBV6-5	CASRGDTDTQYF	TGTGCCAGCAGAGGGGACACAGATACGCAGTATTTT
-	TRBJ1-2	-	TRBV25-1	CASSDPFGGRGGYTF	TGTGCCAGCAGTGACCCCTTCGGAGGTCGGGGTGGCTACACCTTC
-	TRBJ2-7	-	TRBV9	CASSADRDTTYEQYF	TGTGCCAGCAGCGCGGATCGGGACACCACCTACGAGCAGTACTTC
-	TRBJ2-2	few	TRBV29-1	CSVGERNTGELFF	TGCAGCGTTGGCGAGCGGAACACCGGGGAGCTGTTTTTT
-	TRBJ2-7	-	TRBV5-1	CASSLSDGGRSYEQYF	TGCGCCAGCAGCTTGTCGGACGGGGGGCGCTCCTACGAGCAGTACTTC
-	TRBJ2-5	-	TRBV7-2	CASSSNRETQYF	TGTGCCAGCAGCTCAAACAGGGAGACCCAGTACTTC
-	TRBJ2-7	-	TRBV7-6	CASSLGGRSYEQYF	TGTGCCAGCAGCTTAGGTGGCAGATCCTACGAGCAGTACTTC
TRBD1	TRBJ1-4	-	TRBV27	CATALRDRVGEKLFF	TGTGCCACCGCTCTGCGGGACAGGGTTGGTGAAAAACTGTTTTTT
-	TRBJ1-1	-	TRBV5-1	CASSLRPRTDPWYGTEAFF	TGCGCCAGCAGCTTGCGGCCAAGGACAGACCCCTGGTACGGCACTGAAGCTTTCTTT
-	TRBJ2-7	few	TRBV5-1	CASAPGGTGSYEQYF	TGCGCCAGCGCGCCCGGGGGGACAGGCTCCTACGAGCAGTACTTC
-	TRBJ1-1	-	TRBV27	CASSRTSQNTEAFF	TGTGCCAGCTCCAGGACAAGTCAGAACACTGAAGCTTTCTTT
TRBD2	TRBJ2-3	-	TRBV7-8	CASSLRSGRTDTQYF	TGTGCCAGCAGCCTCCGAAGCGGGAGAACAGATACGCAGTATTTT
-	TRBJ1-1	-	TRBV5-1	CASSLLGSAEAFF	TGCGCCAGCAGCTTGCTCGGTAGCGCTGAAGCTTTCTTT
TRBD1	TRBJ1-2	-	TRBV28	CASRTQGAVGYTF	TGTGCCAGCAGAACACAGGGGGCGGTTGGCTACACCTTC
-	TRBJ1-5	-	TRBV28	CASSLGGGGNQPQHF	TGTGCCAGCAGTTTAGGAGGGGGGGGCAATCAGCCCCAGCATTTT
-	TRBJ1-6	-	TRBV25-1	CASSDRGSKGSPLHF	TGTGCCAGCAGTGATCGAGGGTCCAAGGGATCACCCCTCCACTTT
TRBD1	TRBJ2-7	-	TRBV6-5	CASRLTGTVYEQYF	TGTGCCAGCAGGTTAACCGGGACAGTTTACGAGCAGTACTTC
TRBD2	TRBJ2-7	-	TRBV18	CASSDGTSGAYEQYF	TGTGCCAGCTCAGACGGGACTAGCGGGGCCTACGAGCAGTACTTC
-	TRBJ2-2	-	TRBV2	CASKPDRNTGELFF	TGTGCCAGCAAACCGGACAGGAACACCGGGGAGCTGTTTTTT
-	TRBJ2-7	-	TRBV6-5	CASSYSTTNSYEQYF	TGTGCCAGCAGTTACTCGACTACGAACTCCTACGAGCAGTACTTC
-	TRBJ1-1	-	TRBV6-1	CASSDRNLNTEAFF	TGTGCCAGCAGCGACAGGAACTTGAACACTGAAGCTTTCTTT
-	TRBJ2-3	-	TRBV19	CASSRQSTDTQYF	TGTGCCAGTAGTCGACAGAGCACAGATACGCAGTATTTT
-	TRBJ1-1	-	TRBV10-2	CASSGRNQGTEAFF	TGCGCCAGCAGTGGTCGTAATCAGGGCACTGAAGCTTTCTTT
-	TRBJ2-2	-	TRBV18	CASSPPGGGIAGELFF	TGTGCCAGCTCACCCCCCGGTGGAGGGATTGCCGGGGAGCTGTTTTTT
TRBD1	TRBJ2-7	-	TRBV2	CASRLRTGGSYEQYF	TGTGCCAGCAGACTTCGGACAGGGGGGTCCTACGAGCAGTACTTC
TRBD2	TRBJ2-7	-	TRBV7-8	CASSLGLAPYEQYF	TGTGCCAGCAGCCTCGGACTAGCTCCCTACGAGCAGTACTTC
-	TRBJ2-3	-	TRBV30	CAWSEGLPTDTQYF	TGTGCCTGGAGTGAAGGACTGCCCACAGATACGCAGTATTTT
-	TRBJ2-7	-	TRBV10-2	CATVRGTSYEQYF	TGCGCCACCGTCAGAGGGACATCCTACGAGCAGTACTTC
-	TRBJ1-1	-	TRBV7-2	CASSLQANTEAFF	TGTGCCAGCAGCTTACAAGCGAACACTGAAGCTTTCTTT